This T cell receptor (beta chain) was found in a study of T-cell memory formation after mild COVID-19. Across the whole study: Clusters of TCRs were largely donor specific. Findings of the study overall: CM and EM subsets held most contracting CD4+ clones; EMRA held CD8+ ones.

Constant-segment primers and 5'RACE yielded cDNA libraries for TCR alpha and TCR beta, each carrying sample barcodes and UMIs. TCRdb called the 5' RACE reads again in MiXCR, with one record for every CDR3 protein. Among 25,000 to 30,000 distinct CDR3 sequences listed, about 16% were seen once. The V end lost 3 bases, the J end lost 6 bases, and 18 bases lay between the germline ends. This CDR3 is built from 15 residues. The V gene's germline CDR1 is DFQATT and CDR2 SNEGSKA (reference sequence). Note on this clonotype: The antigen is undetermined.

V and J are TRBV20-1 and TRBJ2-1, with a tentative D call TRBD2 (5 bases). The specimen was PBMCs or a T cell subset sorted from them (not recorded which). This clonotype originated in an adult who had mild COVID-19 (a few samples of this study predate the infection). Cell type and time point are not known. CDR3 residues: CSASGRTSTFNEQFF. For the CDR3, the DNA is TGCAGTGCTAGTGGTAGGACTTCAACGTTCAATGAGCAGTTCTTC.